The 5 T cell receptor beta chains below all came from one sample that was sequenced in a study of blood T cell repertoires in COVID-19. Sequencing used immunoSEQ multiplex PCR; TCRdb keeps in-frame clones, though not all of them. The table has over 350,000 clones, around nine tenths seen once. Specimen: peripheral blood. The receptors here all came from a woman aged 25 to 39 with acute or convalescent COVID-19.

The CDR3 protein is CASGSGGTEQFF. In DNA form, the CDR3 reads TGTGCCAGCGGTTCAGGGGGGACTGAGCAGTTCTTC. The gene calls are TRBV6-6 and TRBJ2-1; weak D call: TRBD1 (7 bases). The CDR3 is 12 residues long. V lost 8 bases and J 9 bases, leaving 14 bases between the germline ends. Germline CDR1 reads MNHNY; CDR2 reads SVGAGI (reference sequence).

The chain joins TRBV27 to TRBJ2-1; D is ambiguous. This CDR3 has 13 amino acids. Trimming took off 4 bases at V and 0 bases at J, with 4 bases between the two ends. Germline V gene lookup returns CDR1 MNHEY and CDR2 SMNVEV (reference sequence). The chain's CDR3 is CASSSFSYNEQFF. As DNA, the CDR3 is TGTGCCAGCAGTTCCTTCTCCTACAATGAGCAGTTCTTC.

The CDR3 DNA follows: TGTGCCTGGAGGAGAGTTCTGAACACTGAAGCTTTCTTT. Translating it yields CAWRRVLNTEAFF. The chain links TRBV30 to TRBJ1-1; D is ambiguous. V lost 3 bases and J lost 0, with 8 bases in between. The CDR3 spans 13 residues. Germline V gene lookup returns CDR1 GTSNPN and CDR2 SVGIG (reference sequence).

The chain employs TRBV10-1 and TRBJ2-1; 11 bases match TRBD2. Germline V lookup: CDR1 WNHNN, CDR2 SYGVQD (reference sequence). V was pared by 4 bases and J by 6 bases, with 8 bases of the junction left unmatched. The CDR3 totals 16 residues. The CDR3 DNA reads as TGCGCCAGCAGTGTGGATTCTAGCGGGGGGCTCAATGAGCAGTTCTTC. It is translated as CASSVDSSGGLNEQFF.

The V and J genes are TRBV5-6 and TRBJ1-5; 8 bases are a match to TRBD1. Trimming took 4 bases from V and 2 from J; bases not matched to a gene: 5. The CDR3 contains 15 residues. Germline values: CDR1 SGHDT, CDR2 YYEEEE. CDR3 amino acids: CASSTGTGGNQPQHF. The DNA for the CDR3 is TGTGCCAGCAGCACCGGGACAGGCGGCAATCAGCCCCAGCATTTT.